This record looks at one T cell receptor (beta chain) sequence and its context. These data originate in a study of control samples from healthy donors and cancer patients. Germline V gene data show CDR1 as SGDLS and CDR2 as YYNGEE. CDR3 length: 15 amino acids. The V and J ends lost 0 bases and 7 bases respectively, with 14 bases between them. Method: immunoSEQ multiplex PCR; TCRdb's copy keeps in-frame clones and lacks some. Of some 49,000 clones listed, approximately 83% are singletons. This clonotype originated in a woman between 50 and 59 years old with lung cancer. Sequenced input: PBMCs. The gene calls are TRBV9 and TRBJ2-1; TRBD1 is a possible D gene (5 bases). The CDR3 region has the DNA TGTGCCAGCAGCGTAGGAGCAGGGTCTGTGAATGAGCAGTTCTTC. Translation: CASSVGAGSVNEQFF.